This paragraph covers one T cell receptor (beta chain) sequence. Its target is not known. The primer mix had 60 Vbeta and 13 Jbeta primers. Some clones are missing from TCRdb's copy, which holds only in-frame ones; the method was immunoSEQ multiplex PCR. The table has 150,000 or so clones, approximately 80% seen once; the top ten hold about 4.3%. This record comes from a study of cytomegalovirus exposure and HLA in healthy donors. General study points: Reports credit the classifier with highly specific, highly sensitive diagnosis of cytomegalovirus status. The majority of CMV-associated TCR beta chains were reported as apparently HLA-restricted in a later analysis.

The length of the CDR3 is 14 residues. Germline CDR1 and CDR2: SQVTM and ANQGSEA. V was pared by 1 base and J by 3 bases, with 11 bases between. The chain links TRBV29-1 to TRBJ2-3, with a possible D match to TRBD2 (5 bases). This clonotype originated in a male donor in good health and CMV-seropositive. Sequenced material: PBMCs. CDR3 loop: CSVEGSSQTDTQYF. The CDR3, as DNA: TGCAGCGTTGAAGGATCTAGCCAGACAGATACGCAGTATTTT.